The 2 T cell receptor beta chains given below trace back to one sample, sequenced in a study of cytomegalovirus exposure and HLA in healthy donors. Only in-frame clones appear in the TCRdb table, and some are missing; sequencing was by immunoSEQ multiplex PCR. The data hold roughly 150,000 clones, with approximately 91% observed a single time. Sequencing was carried out using PBMCs. All receptors come from a woman under 30 in good health and CMV-seropositive.

The chain is built from TRBV5-6 and TRBJ2-1; 9 bases agree with TRBD2. Germline V CDR1 and CDR2: SGHDT, YYEEEE. The CDR3 sequence is 13 residues long. With 7 bases clipped from V and 6 bases from J, the junction kept 5 bases outside the gene matches. CDR3: CASHSTSGNEQFF. The DNA of the CDR3 is TGTGCCAGCCACTCGACTAGCGGCAATGAGCAGTTCTTC.

The chain joins TRBV4-2 to TRBJ2-7; 10 nucleotides match TRBD2. The J segment lost 1 base and the V segment lost 2 bases, leaving 2 bases of the junction unmatched. Germline CDR1 and CDR2: LGHNA and YNFKEQ. The CDR3 covers 15 residues. Here the CDR3 DNA reads TGTGCCAGCAGCCAAAAACTAGCGGGGTCCTACGAGCAGTACTTC. Protein product: CASSQKLAGSYEQYF.